This T cell receptor beta chain was documented in a study of T cell repertoires in cytomegalovirus infection. Study information: CMV infection together with matching HLA type was indicated by public TCR beta signatures. General study findings and limits: There were HLA-C-restricted CMV-specific TCR beta clonotypes dominating the ex vivo response. Pooled public TCR beta family frequency picked out CMV carriers with the relevant HLA.

The germline V gene has CDR1 MNHNS and CDR2 SASEGT. The CDR3 is made up of 12 amino acids. V lost 5 bases and J lost 7, with 9 bases in between. A single record per CDR3 protein comes from TCRdb applying MiXCR to the reads. The table shows 350,000 to 550,000 distinct CDR3 sequences, with 31% occurring only once. This clonotype was observed at least ten times. What it recognizes is unknown. The TCR comes from a human donor in good health (CMV status not recorded). Some clones in this sample may be carry-over from other donors' samples. The specimen was PBMCs. The chain combines TRBV6-1 with TRBJ1-5; possibly TRBD1 for D (5 bases). The CDR3 DNA sequence: TGTGCCAGCAGTCAGGGTAGCCAGCCCCAGCATTTT. Encoded protein: CASSQGSQPQHF.